The 21 T cell receptor beta chains in this list originate from one sample, sequenced in a study of tumor-infiltrating lymphocytes in primary liver carcinoma. The researchers produced TCR beta cDNA from roughly 500 ng total RNA with a constant-region primer. Slightly modified ARM-PCR served as the procedure for the TCR beta libraries. These libraries came from three rounds of nested multiplex PCR. The study ran its first two PCR rounds for 9 to 10 cycles each, using TRBV1-TRBV30 forward primers and a C-beta reverse primer. TCRdb reprocessed the multiplex PCR reads via MiXCR and lists one record per CDR3 protein. This table holds 180,000 or so distinct CDR3 sequences, approximately 60% found once. In addition to blood RNA drawn from unsorted whole blood, germline DNA was extracted. Material for sequencing was peripheral blood. These receptors originate from a man aged 35 to 55 with primary liver carcinoma and hepatitis B virus infection.

A word on this clonotype: Possible read error: a much larger clone is one base away. The J gene is TRBJ2-5, the V gene TRBV6-6; D gene unclear. This CDR3 comprises 14 residues. Germline V lookup: CDR1 MNHNY, CDR2 SVGAGI (reference sequence). CDR3: CVSRPGGPGETQYF. Here the CDR3 DNA reads TGTGTCAGCAGACCCGGTGGGCCCGGGGAGACCCAGTACTTC.

With regard to this clonotype: The junction departs from the called germline gene at one end, perhaps through a read error. V and J are TRBV4-3 and TRBJ2-7; the D is unclear. Germline-derived CDR1 and CDR2 are LGHNA and YSLEER. The CDR3 length is 13 residues. CDR3 amino acids: CASSQDLPYEQYF. The CDR3 DNA reads TGCGCCAGCAGCCAAGATCTGCCCTACGAGCAGTATTTC.

The chain joins TRBV7-8 to TRBJ2-7, with a tentative D call TRBD1 (5 bases). Deletions cut 2 bases from V and 0 bases from J, with 14 bases between. This CDR3 has 16 amino acids. From germline, CDR1 is SGHVS and CDR2 FQNEAQ. The CDR3 loop reads CASSLRTQTVSYEQYF. CDR3 DNA sequence: TGTGCCAGCAGCTTACGGACCCAGACAGTCTCCTACGAGCAGTACTTC.

In this sample, this clonotype turned up a few times. A much more abundant neighbour one base away suggests this may be a read error. The CDR3 does not close with the conserved phenylalanine or tryptophan, likely indicating a read error. The genes are TRBV11-1 and TRBJ2-3, with D uncertain. The V end was cut by 5 bases, the J end by 3 bases, with 12 bases between. The CDR3 extends over 14 amino acids. Per the germline V gene, CDR1 is SGHAT and CDR2 is FQDESV (reference sequence). CDR3 sequence (DNA): TGTGCCAGCAGCCTCTCGGACGCTACAGATACGCAGTATCTT. Translation gives CASSLSDATDTQYL.

This chain connects TRBV7-9 to TRBJ2-5; tentative D call: TRBD2 (5 bases). This CDR3 has 14 amino acids. V dropped 5 bases and J dropped 5 bases, with 15 bases sitting between them. The germline V gene encodes CDR1 SEHNR and CDR2 FQNEAQ (reference sequence). CDR3 in DNA: TGTGCCAGCAGCCACCCGGGAAGTTCTGAGACCCAGTACTTC. This translates into CASSHPGSSETQYF. The full variable domain, its missing parts supplied by reference TRBV7-9 and TRBJ2-5, is DTGVSQNPRHKITKRGQNVTFRCDPISEHNRLYWYRQTLGQGPEFLTYFQNEAQLEKSRLLSDRFSAERPKGSFSTLEIQRTEQGDSAMYLCASSHPGSSETQYFGPGTRLLVL.

With regard to this clonotype: This may come from a read error, since a much larger clone is one base off. V usage is TRBV6-1 and J usage is TRBJ2-1; D remains ambiguous. This CDR3 spans 13 amino acids. In germline, CDR1 is MNHNS, CDR2 SASEGT. The DNA for the CDR3 is TGTGCCAGCGGTGAAGTTCCCCGCGATGAGCAGTTCTTC. Translated, it gives CASGEVPRDEQFF.

On this clonotype itself: At one end, the junction sequence differs from germline, possibly due to a read error. V is TRBV11-2 and J is TRBJ2-3; D perhaps matches TRBD2 (5 bases). This CDR3 has 13 amino acids. The germline V gene has CDR1 SGHAT and CDR2 FQNNGV. The DNA for the CDR3 is TGTGCCAGCATCTTAGCGATCGCAGATACGCAGTTTTTT. Residues: CASILAIADTQFF.

In this sample, this clonotype turned up a few times. An end of the junction differs from the germline gene, which may be a read error. The J gene is TRBJ1-2, the V gene TRBV12-3 or TRBV12-4; D gene ambiguous. CDR3 length: 11 amino acids. CDR3 in amino acids: CVSTVGSGYTF. As DNA, the CDR3 is TGTGTCAGCACCGTGGGTAGTGGCTACACCTTC.

About this clonotype: This may be a read error: a much more frequent sequence differs by one nucleotide. The CDR3 protein is CASSRGSGGNTEAFF. The CDR3 region has the DNA TGTGCCAGCAGTCGCGGCAGCGGCGGGAACACTGAAGCTTTCTTT. The J gene is TRBJ1-1, the V gene TRBV6-1; D not resolved. The V and J ends lost 5 bases and 1 base respectively, with 14 bases between them. Germline assignment: CDR1 MNHNS and CDR2 SASEGT. This CDR3 has 15 residues.

CDR3 sequence reads: CAISGGVVQPQHF. Written as DNA, the CDR3 is TGTGCCATCAGTGGGGGAGTGGTTCAGCCCCAGCATTTT. J is TRBJ1-5 and V is TRBV10-3; D is undetermined. V was clipped by 4 bases and J by 6 bases, with 10 bases between them. This CDR3 region has 13 residues. From germline, CDR1 is ENHRY and CDR2 SYGVKD.

As to this clonotype: A much larger clone differs by one base, so this may be a read error. The chain carries TRBV11-3 and TRBJ2-2, with D tentatively TRBD2 (5 bases). Per the germline V gene, CDR1 is SGHNT and CDR2 is YENEEA. CDR3 length equals 13 residues. The CDR3 region is CPSSLASSGELFF. CDR3 DNA sequence: TGTCCCAGCAGCTTAGCTAGCTCCGGGGAGCTGTTTTTT.

There are a few counts of this clonotype. Lacking the conserved final phenylalanine or tryptophan, this CDR3 likely reflects a read error. The CDR3 reads CASSLYAVNYEQYL. The CDR3 DNA reads TGTGCCAGCAGCTTATACGCGGTGAACTACGAGCAGTACCTC. This chain links TRBV11-2 with TRBJ2-7; D gene uncertain. Trimming left V 2 bases short and J 3 bases short, with 11 bases between. Germline loops: CDR1 SGHAT, CDR2 FQNNGV. The CDR3 totals 14 residues.

The chain carries TRBV10-3 and TRBJ2-1; 12 bases map to TRBD2. The CDR3 length is 18 residues. With V trimmed by 2 bases and J by 4 bases, 9 bases remained unmatched. Germline V gene data show CDR1 as ENHRY and CDR2 as SYGVKD. The CDR3 DNA reads as TGTGCCATCAGTGAGGCCTTACTAGCGGGAGGCGGTTACAATGAGCAGTTCTTC. Its translation is CAISEALLAGGGYNEQFF.

This clonotype was detected only a few times. The rearrangement joins TRBV12-3 or TRBV12-4 to TRBJ1-2; 8 positions agree with TRBD1. The CDR3 contains 13 residues. V lost 5 bases and J lost 6; bases outside the gene matches: 5. CDR3: CASSPTTGDGYTF. The CDR3 DNA reads as TGTGCCAGCAGTCCAACGACAGGGGATGGCTACACCTTC.

This clonotype has more than one count but fewer than ten. The junction does not match germline at one end; this may be a read error. The chain carries TRBV4-1 and TRBJ2-3, with D uncertain. This CDR3 is built from 15 residues. Germline V lookup: CDR1 MGHRA, CDR2 YSYEKL. DNA of the CDR3: TGCGCCAGTAGCCTCCTCAGCGCCCCCACAGATACGCAGTATTTT. As protein: CASSLLSAPTDTQYF.

This chain uses TRBV6-1 with TRBJ1-2, with D unclear. Trimming took off 1 base at V and 3 bases at J, with 9 bases between the two ends. The germline V gene has CDR1 MNHNS and CDR2 SASEGT. CDR3 size: 14 residues. The CDR3 here is CASSEGTFHYGYTF. The CDR3 coding sequence is TGTGCCAGCAGTGAAGGCACCTTCCACTATGGCTACACCTTC.

This clonotype was picked up a small number of times. The rearrangement uses TRBV29-1 and TRBJ2-5; D may be TRBD1 (5 bases). Trimming pared 6 bases from V and 2 bases from J, leaving 16 bases between. Germline V gives CDR1 SQVTM, CDR2 ANQGSEA. This CDR3 region has 14 residues. The CDR3 nucleotides are TGCAGCGTCTCCTTCGACAGATCACAAGAGACCCAGTACTTC. Encoded protein: CSVSFDRSQETQYF.

This clonotype has just one count. At one boundary the junction diverges from the germline segment, which might be a read error. This chain links TRBV11-2 with TRBJ2-1; 10 bases align to TRBD1. The CDR3 has 17 residues. Germline assignment: CDR1 SGHAT and CDR2 FQNNGV. The CDR3 region is CASSLVARQGAYSEQFF. CDR3 nucleotides: TGTGCCAGCAGCTTAGTCGCCCGACAGGGGGCGTACAGTGAGCAGTTCTTC.

Concerning this clonotype itself: One end of the junction varies from germline; a read error may be responsible. The chain employs TRBV6-1 and TRBJ2-3, with 9 bases fitting TRBD2. This CDR3 spans 14 amino acids. Looked up from germline, CDR1 is MNHNS and CDR2 is SASEGT. The CDR3 DNA follows: TGTGCCAGCAGTTTAGCGGGAGAGGCAGATATGCAGTATTTT. Amino acids: CASSLAGEADMQYF.

The count of this clonotype is one. The genes are TRBV28 and TRBJ2-7; D unclear. From germline, CDR1 is MDHEN and CDR2 SYDVKM. The V end lost 6 bases, the J end lost 7 bases, and 10 bases lay between the germline ends. CDR3 length: 11 residues. The CDR3 DNA sequence: TGTGCCAGCAGGCAAAGAGGTGAGCAGTACTTC. Translating it yields CASRQRGEQYF.

The chain combines TRBV5-1 with TRBJ2-3, with 8 positions matching TRBD2. This CDR3 contains 15 residues. Germline CDR1 and CDR2: SGHRS and YFSETQ. V shed 4 bases and J 7 bases; nucleotides not matched to a gene: 11. The DNA for the CDR3 is TGCGCCAGCAGCCCGATGACTAGCGAGAGATATACGCAGTATTTT. Translating it yields CASSPMTSERYTQYF.